A single T cell receptor beta chain is shown here with its context. Antigen unknown. This entry is derived from a study of Graves' ophthalmopathy and Graves' hyperthyroidism. The CDR3 runs 14 residues. V was trimmed by 2 bases and J by 1 base, leaving 8 bases between them. In germline, CDR1 is MNHEY, CDR2 SVGAGI. As the template, RNA transcripts were used to amplify TCR beta CDR3 regions. An initial RT-PCR round employing HTBI primers preceded a second-round multiplex PCR. Via MiXCR, TCRdb re-called the multiplex PCR reads, giving one row per CDR3 protein. The sample records hundreds of thousands of distinct CDR3 sequences, around a fifth being singletons. Overall study results and limits: The model's ophthalmopathy progression predictions had about 69% sensitivity and 72% to 75% specificity.

Orbital computed tomography, together with clinical symptoms, serum thyroxine, TRAb and thyroid ultrasound, was used for diagnosis. PBMCs were isolated by Ficoll-Paque density gradient centrifugation, using 8 to 10 ml of fresh peripheral blood as the starting material. The chain recombines TRBV6-5 with TRBJ1-1; D not certain. The sequence was obtained from a woman in her late teens or twenties with stable Graves' hyperthyroidism. Some clones in this sample may be carry-over from other donors' samples. Sample: peripheral blood. CDR3 sequence (DNA): TGTGCCAGCAGTTACACCATCGGGAACACTGAAGCTTTCTTT. Translated: CASSYTIGNTEAFF.